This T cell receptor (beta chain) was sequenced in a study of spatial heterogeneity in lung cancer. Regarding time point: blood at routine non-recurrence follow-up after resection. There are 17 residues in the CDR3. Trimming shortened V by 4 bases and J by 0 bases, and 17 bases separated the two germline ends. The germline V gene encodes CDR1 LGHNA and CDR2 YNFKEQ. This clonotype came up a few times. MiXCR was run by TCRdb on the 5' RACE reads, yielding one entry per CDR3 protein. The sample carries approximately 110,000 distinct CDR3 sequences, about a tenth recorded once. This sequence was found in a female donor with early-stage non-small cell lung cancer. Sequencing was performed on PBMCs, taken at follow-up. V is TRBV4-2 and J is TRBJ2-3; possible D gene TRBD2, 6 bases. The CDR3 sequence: CASSRGGSAKSTDTQYF. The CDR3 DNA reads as TGTGCCAGCAGCCGAGGAGGGAGCGCCAAGAGCACAGATACGCAGTATTTT.